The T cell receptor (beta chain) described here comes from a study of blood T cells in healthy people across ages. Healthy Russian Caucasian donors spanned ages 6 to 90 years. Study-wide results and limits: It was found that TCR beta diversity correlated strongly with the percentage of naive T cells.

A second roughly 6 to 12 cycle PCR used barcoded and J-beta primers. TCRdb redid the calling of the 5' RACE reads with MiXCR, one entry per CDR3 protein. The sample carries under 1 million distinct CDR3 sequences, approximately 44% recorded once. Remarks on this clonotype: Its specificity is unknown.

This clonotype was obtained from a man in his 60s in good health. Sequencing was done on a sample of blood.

CDR3 nucleotide sequence: TGTGCCAGCAGCCACTGGGGGGGGGCCTTCGACAATGAGCAGTTCTTC. It is translated as CASSHWGGAFDNEQFF. The chain links TRBV7-8 to TRBJ2-1; maybe TRBD2 (7 bases). V was clipped by 5 bases and J by 5 bases, with 19 bases between them. The CDR3 extends over 16 amino acids. Germline V gene data show CDR1 as SGHVS and CDR2 as FQNEAQ.